One and the same sample provided the 27 T cell receptor beta chains below, sequenced in a study of T cell responses to AZD1222 COVID-19 vaccine. Clones were sequenced by immunoSEQ multiplex PCR, and TCRdb holds only the in-frame ones, with some missing. There are 150,000 to 180,000 clones in the sample; roughly nine tenths occur only once, and 4.5% to 6% lies in the top ten. The sequencing here drew on peripheral blood, taken on day 0 of MenACWY control vaccination. Every receptor here comes from an adult in good health.

The V and J genes are TRBV5-1 and TRBJ1-5, with D perhaps TRBD1 (5 bases). Trimming pared 2 bases from V and 4 bases from J, leaving 10 bases between. Germline CDR1 SGHRS, CDR2 YFSETQ. The CDR3 is 14 amino acids. CDR3 sequence (DNA): TGCGCCAGCAGCTTAGGACACAAAAATCAGCCCCAGCATTTT. Its translation: CASSLGHKNQPQHF. Based on the CDR3 plus reference TRBV5-1 and TRBJ1-5, the full variable domain is KAGVTQTPRYLIKTRGQQVTLSCSPISGHRSVSWYQQTPGQGLQFLFEYFSETQRNKGNFPGRFSGRQFSNSRSEMNVSTLELGDSALYLCASSLGHKNQPQHFGDGTRLSIL.

This CDR3 reads CASSHPGLAGERGNNEQFF. In DNA form, the CDR3 reads TGTGCCAGCAGTCATCCGGGACTAGCGGGAGAGAGGGGAAACAATGAGCAGTTCTTC. V and J are TRBV6-2 or TRBV6-3 and TRBJ2-1; 14 bases agree with TRBD2. The CDR3 has 19 residues. In germline, CDR1 is MNHEY, CDR2 SVGEGT. Losses at the gene ends were 5 bases for V and 5 bases for J; bases not matched to a gene: 14.

This clone was counted at least ten times. The chain employs TRBV4-3 and TRBJ2-5; 9 bases agree with TRBD2. The CDR3 runs to 19 residues. CDR1 and CDR2 from the germline V gene are LGHNA and YSLEER. V lost 1 base, J lost 2 bases, and 14 bases stayed unmatched. In nucleotides, the CDR3 is TGCGCCAGCAGCCAAGGATTGCGGGAGGGCGGGGCAGAGCAAGAGACCCAGTACTTC. Its translation is CASSQGLREGGAEQETQYF.

The chain has TRBV5-1 and TRBJ2-4, with 10 nucleotides matching TRBD1. The trim removed 0 bases at V and 7 bases at J, leaving 7 bases unmatched. The CDR3 has 16 residues. Germline CDR1 SGHRS, CDR2 YFSETQ. CDR3 bases: TGCGCCAGCAGCTTGGAACCGGGACAGGGGTTGAACATTCAGTACTTC. Protein: CASSLEPGQGLNIQYF.

The rearrangement links TRBV10-1 to TRBJ2-3; 8 bases align to TRBD2. Trimming removed 0 bases from V and 0 bases from J; junction bases left unmatched: 5. Germline CDR1 is WNHNN and CDR2 is SYGVQD (reference sequence). The CDR3 has 17 amino acids. This chain's CDR3 is CASSESSGGTSTDTQYF. In DNA, the CDR3 is TGCGCCAGCAGTGAGTCATCGGGGGGGACTAGCACAGATACGCAGTATTTT.

The gene calls are TRBV6-5 and TRBJ2-3; D might be TRBD1 (6 bases). Trimming shortened V by 1 base and J by 4 bases, and 12 bases separated the two germline ends. This CDR3 has 15 residues. CDR1 is MNHEY, CDR2 SVGAGI, per germline. The CDR3, as DNA: TGTGCCAGCAGTTACTGGGGGCGAAGCGCAGATACGCAGTATTTT. Translated: CASSYWGRSADTQYF.

The chain has TRBV5-1 and TRBJ2-3; possibly TRBD2 for D (7 bases). The V end lost 4 bases, the J end lost 2 bases, and 14 bases lay between the germline ends. Germline lookup yields CDR1 SGHRS and CDR2 YFSETQ. There are 15 residues in the CDR3. CDR3 nucleotides: TGCGCCAGCAGCCTGGGGGGGGCTACCACAGATACGCAGTATTTT. This sequence encodes CASSLGGATTDTQYF. The full variable domain, rest sourced from reference TRBV5-1 and TRBJ2-3, is KAGVTQTPRYLIKTRGQQVTLSCSPISGHRSVSWYQQTPGQGLQFLFEYFSETQRNKGNFPGRFSGRQFSNSRSEMNVSTLELGDSALYLCASSLGGATTDTQYFGPGTRLTVL.

This chain links TRBV3-1 (or the pseudogene TRBV3-2) with TRBJ1-2; no clear D gene. The CDR3 is 14 amino acids. V was clipped by 1 base and J by 2 bases, with 8 bases between them. Germline-derived CDR1 and CDR2 are LGHDT and YNNKEL (reference sequence). CDR3 DNA sequence: TGTGCCAGCAGCCAAGCCGGCAGCAACTATGGCTACACCTTC. Amino acid sequence: CASSQAGSNYGYTF.

The V gene is TRBV12-5, the J gene TRBJ1-1; D gene unclear. The V and J ends lost 5 bases and 1 base respectively, with 8 bases between them. The CDR3 is made up of 13 amino acids. Germline CDR1 reads LGHNT; CDR2 reads FRNRAP. The CDR3 sequence is CASGQTSNTEAFF. The CDR3 DNA sequence: TGTGCTAGTGGTCAGACTTCGAACACTGAAGCTTTCTTT.

This clone was seen a few times. The genes are TRBV9 and TRBJ1-2; D is unclear. V gave up 6 bases and J gave up 1 base, with 13 bases separating them. CDR3 length: 14 amino acids. CDR1 SGDLS and CDR2 YYNGEE come from the germline V gene. CDR3 sequence (DNA): TGTGCCAGCACCGCAGGTACCAGTAACTATGGCTACACCTTC. This sequence encodes CASTAGTSNYGYTF.

The chain uses TRBV3-1 (or the pseudogene TRBV3-2) and TRBJ2-7; a possible D gene is TRBD2 (5 bases). V lost 0 bases to trimming and J lost 6 bases, with 15 bases between them. The germline gives CDR1 LGHDT, CDR2 YNNKEL (reference sequence). The CDR3 runs to 15 residues. The CDR3 sequence is CASSQERSREGEQYV. Here the CDR3 DNA reads TGTGCCAGCAGCCAAGAACGATCCCGAGAGGGCGAGCAGTACGTC.

V and J are TRBV11-3 and TRBJ2-6, with a weak D call TRBD1 (5 bases). The CDR3 totals 15 residues. Germline CDR1 and CDR2: SGHNT and YENEEA. The V end was cut by 1 base, the J end by 4 bases, with 8 bases between. The CDR3: CASSLGQPGANVLTF. The DNA for the CDR3 is TGTGCCAGCAGCTTAGGACAGCCCGGGGCCAACGTCCTGACTTTC.

The rearrangement joins TRBV27 to TRBJ1-4; unclear D gene. V lost 5 bases and J lost 11, with 15 bases in between. Looked up from germline, CDR1 is MNHEY and CDR2 is SMNVEV (reference sequence). This CDR3 comprises 13 residues. For the CDR3, the DNA is TGTGCCAGCAGTAACGGAGTCGGCGGGAAACTGTTTTTT. Amino acids: CASSNGVGGKLFF.

The J gene is TRBJ1-3, the V gene TRBV27; D remains ambiguous. The germline V gene has CDR1 MNHEY and CDR2 SMNVEV (reference sequence). CDR3 length: 14 amino acids. Trimming pared 5 bases from V and 4 bases from J, leaving 12 bases between. The chain's CDR3 is CASSTRRSGNTIYF. The CDR3 DNA reads as TGTGCCAGCAGTACGAGGAGATCCGGAAACACCATATATTTT.

Concerning this clone itself: At the DNA level, this CDR3 is encoded by other sequences in the same sample as well. The chain has TRBV14 and TRBJ1-2; D is uncertain. Germline V gene data show CDR1 as SGHDN and CDR2 as FVKESK. V was cut by 0 bases and J by 2 bases, with 7 bases left in between. The CDR3 loop spans 14 amino acids. This chain's CDR3 is CASSQDGRNYGYTF. The CDR3 nucleotides are TGTGCCAGCAGCCAAGATGGCAGAAACTATGGCTACACCTTC.

This clone was seen a few times. The rearrangement links TRBV10-2 to TRBJ1-5; D perhaps matches TRBD1 (6 bases). The V gene's germline CDR1 is WSHSY and CDR2 SAAADI. The CDR3 is 15 residues long. The germline V and J ends were trimmed by 0 bases and 7 bases, with 13 bases remaining between them. This chain's CDR3 is CASSESGGFGQPQHF. The CDR3 bases are TGCGCCAGCAGTGAGTCGGGGGGCTTCGGGCAGCCCCAGCATTTT.

V usage is TRBV28 and J usage is TRBJ1-1, with D unresolved. Germline V gene lookup returns CDR1 MDHEN and CDR2 SYDVKM. This CDR3 has 11 amino acids. V gave up 7 bases and J gave up 4 bases, with 7 bases separating them. In nucleotides, the CDR3 is TGTGCCAGCATTGGCAGCACTGAAGCTTTCTTT. Protein sequence: CASIGSTEAFF.

This chain uses TRBV12-3 or TRBV12-4 with TRBJ2-1; a possible D gene is TRBD2 (5 bases). The CDR3 is 12 residues long. Trimming stripped 5 bases from V and 7 bases from J, with 9 bases between. The CDR3 region has the DNA TGTGCCAGCAGTGACGGGGTGAATGAGCAGTTCTTC. Its protein product is CASSDGVNEQFF.

V usage is TRBV29-1 and J usage is TRBJ1-2, with 7 bases identical to TRBD1. V was clipped by 7 bases and J by 4 bases; unmatched bases: 6. CDR3 length equals 12 residues. Germline loops: CDR1 SQVTM, CDR2 ANQGSEA. CDR3 sequence reads: CSAGGGGYGYTF. CDR3 DNA: TGCAGCGCAGGAGGGGGCGGCTATGGCTACACCTTC.

CDR3 bases: TGTGCCAGCAGCCCCAATACGAACACTGAAGCTTTCTTT. Its protein product is CASSPNTNTEAFF. The chain links TRBV12-3 or TRBV12-4 to TRBJ1-1; no clear D. V lost 6 bases to trimming and J lost 1 base, with 9 bases between them. This CDR3 is 13 amino acids long.

In its sample, this clone was seen a few times. DNA for the CDR3: TGCGCCCTCTCTCTCACTAGCGGGAGTCGCGATGAGCAGTTCTTC. Translating it yields CALSLTSGSRDEQFF. The chain employs TRBV10-1 and TRBJ2-1; the match to TRBD2 covers 11 bases. CDR3 size: 15 residues. The junction had 14 bases not matched to a gene; V was cut back by 11 bases and J by 8 bases. The V gene's germline CDR1 is WNHNN and CDR2 SYGVQD (reference sequence).

There are a few counts of this clone. The chain joins TRBV9 to TRBJ1-3; no firm D call. Germline values: CDR1 SGDLS, CDR2 YYNGEE. CDR3 length equals 16 residues. Trimming cost V 0 bases and J 0 bases, with 10 bases left between them. CDR3 in DNA: TGTGCCAGCAGCGTAGCCGCCGGGAACTCTGGAAACACCATATATTTT. Amino acid sequence: CASSVAAGNSGNTIYF.

This clone was seen just once. The V and J genes are TRBV19 and TRBJ2-6; D may be TRBD1 (5 bases). Germline V gives CDR1 LNHDA, CDR2 SQIVND (reference sequence). CDR3 length: 17 residues. Trimming left V 4 bases short and J 4 bases short, with 17 bases between. CDR3 amino acids: CASSTIGHLSGANVLTF. CDR3 DNA sequence: TGTGCCAGTAGTACCATCGGACACCTGTCCGGGGCCAACGTCCTGACTTTC.

The chain carries TRBV7-8 and TRBJ1-3, with TRBD1 identical over 8 bases. The V gene's germline CDR1 is SGHVS and CDR2 FQNEAQ. This CDR3 contains 15 residues. Trimming took 5 bases from V and 4 from J; bases not matched to a gene: 7. The CDR3 loop reads CASSARQGYGNTIYF. CDR3 DNA sequence: TGTGCCAGCAGCGCACGACAGGGGTACGGAAACACCATATATTTT.

The gene calls are TRBV25-1 and TRBJ1-4, with D possibly TRBD1 on 5 matching bases. Germline assignment: CDR1 MGHDK and CDR2 SYGVNS. CDR3 length: 15 amino acids. V lost 1 base and J lost 2, with 8 bases in between. CDR3 sequence: CASSESGKTNEKLFF. For the CDR3, the DNA is TGTGCCAGCAGTGAATCAGGGAAGACTAATGAAAAACTGTTTTTT.

A single count supports this clone. The CDR3 region has the DNA TGTGCCAGCAGCCCAGAGGGGGCTCACACTGAAGCTTTCTTT. This sequence encodes CASSPEGAHTEAFF. The chain couples TRBV7-9 to TRBJ1-1, with 7 bases fitting TRBD1. V shed 5 bases and J 3 bases; nucleotides not matched to a gene: 6. The CDR3 runs to 14 residues. Per germline, CDR1 SEHNR and CDR2 FQNEAQ (reference sequence).

The genes are TRBV5-4 and TRBJ2-7; 8 nucleotides match TRBD1. CDR1 and CDR2 (germline): SGHNT, YYREEE (reference sequence). CDR3 length equals 14 residues. V dropped 4 bases and J dropped 0; count of bases not matched to a gene: 3. Written as DNA, the CDR3 is TGTGCCAGCAGCCGGGACAGGAGCTCCTACGAGCAGTACTTC. Translated: CASSRDRSSYEQYF.